A selection of T cell receptor beta chains follows, all from one sample in a study of blood T cell repertoires in COVID-19. Profiled with immunoSEQ multiplex PCR; TCRdb holds only in-frame clones, not every one. This table holds approximately 45,000 clones, approximately 87% found once. The sequenced sample was peripheral blood. Receptors originate from a middle-aged man with COVID-19, enrolled during active disease. The CDR3 runs from the conserved cysteine through the conserved F or W. Each record gives: D gene, V gene, CDR3 protein. D genes are given only for firm matches.

D gene: TRBD2
V gene: TRBV9
CDR3 protein: CASSPGERGSYNEQFF

D gene: TRBD2
V gene: TRBV28
CDR3 protein: CASSLSDGGSETQYF

D gene: TRBD2
V gene: TRBV30
CDR3 protein: CAWSVQAGNQETQYF

D gene: TRBD1
V gene: TRBV24-1
CDR3 protein: CATSDHNRGLGSTDTQYF

D gene: TRBD1
V gene: TRBV20-1
CDR3 protein: CSASITGEETQYF

D gene: -
V gene: TRBV28
CDR3 protein: CASGTTPTHGYTF

D gene: -
V gene: TRBV5-3
CDR3 protein: CARSPTVGETQYF

D gene: -
V gene: TRBV2
CDR3 protein: CASSAVSGNTIYF

D gene: TRBD1
V gene: TRBV4-1
CDR3 protein: CASSDRGVNSPLHF

D gene: TRBD1
V gene: TRBV9
CDR3 protein: CASSPQGGLYEQYF

D gene: TRBD2
V gene: TRBV19
CDR3 protein: CASTATSGEAREQYF

D gene: -
V gene: TRBV27
CDR3 protein: CASSLTGQPQHF

D gene: -
V gene: TRBV19
CDR3 protein: CASSMEDPGEQYF

D gene: TRBD1
V gene: TRBV30
CDR3 protein: CAWATGAGSPLHF

D gene: TRBD1
V gene: TRBV9
CDR3 protein: CASIRTGRSSVMNTEAFF

D gene: TRBD1
V gene: TRBV5-1
CDR3 protein: CASSTGTGGSYTF

D gene: -
V gene: TRBV7-7
CDR3 protein: CASSSVGAGELFF

D gene: -
V gene: TRBV19
CDR3 protein: CASSTAGAYNSPLHF

D gene: -
V gene: TRBV3-1/TRBV3-2
CDR3 protein: CASSQDLGARIGELFF

D gene: TRBD2
V gene: TRBV14
CDR3 protein: CASSRPFGASGGPRSTGELFF

D gene: -
V gene: TRBV19
CDR3 protein: CASSIDPSAGTQYF

D gene: TRBD2
V gene: TRBV5-6
CDR3 protein: CASSSSDGREPPDTQYF

D gene: -
V gene: TRBV4-1
CDR3 protein: CASSQEYGGGEQYF

D gene: TRBD2
V gene: TRBV11-2
CDR3 protein: CASSYQLASQETQYF

D gene: TRBD2
V gene: TRBV5-8
CDR3 protein: CASSSYSGSAYNEQFF

D gene: -
V gene: TRBV6-6
CDR3 protein: CASSYSQQGGWETQYF

D gene: TRBD1
V gene: TRBV7-8
CDR3 protein: CASSLVSGQGVRYNEQFF

D gene: -
V gene: TRBV7-6
CDR3 protein: CASSLVLADNNEQFF

D gene: -
V gene: TRBV11-3
CDR3 protein: CASSPPVASGTDTQYF

D gene: -
V gene: TRBV11-2
CDR3 protein: CASSRPGVGPEGYTF

D gene: -
V gene: TRBV28
CDR3 protein: CASTSRRSGANVLTF

D gene: TRBD1
V gene: TRBV12-3/TRBV12-4
CDR3 protein: CASRPDRADTQYF

D gene: -
V gene: TRBV28
CDR3 protein: CASRSHYEQYF

D gene: -
V gene: TRBV24-1
CDR3 protein: CATSDPLANRRDEQFF

D gene: -
V gene: TRBV6-5
CDR3 protein: CASSKMRDTQYF

D gene: -
V gene: TRBV21-1
CDR3 protein: CASSKRVLRLLTDTQYF

D gene: TRBD1
V gene: TRBV5-1
CDR3 protein: CASSYGQGDAGYTF

D gene: TRBD1
V gene: TRBV19
CDR3 protein: CASKIRDRGTDTQYF

D gene: TRBD2
V gene: TRBV7-7
CDR3 protein: CASSLGLGRETQYF

D gene: -
V gene: TRBV27
CDR3 protein: CASSPDAGITEAFF

D gene: TRBD1
V gene: TRBV6-6
CDR3 protein: CASSYPKQGATGELFF

D gene: -
V gene: TRBV9
CDR3 protein: CASSVGGLGEQYF

D gene: -
V gene: TRBV27
CDR3 protein: CASSFRETQYF

D gene: -
V gene: TRBV11-2
CDR3 protein: CASSPDRSYEQYF

D gene: TRBD1
V gene: TRBV7-2
CDR3 protein: CASSGQGVYEQYF